Listed below are T cell receptor beta chains from one sample, sequenced in a study of cytomegalovirus exposure and HLA in healthy donors. TCRdb keeps only in-frame clones here, not all; method: immunoSEQ multiplex PCR. The sample shows around 130,000 clones, around four fifths of them seen only once. The sequencing sample was made of PBMCs. All receptors derive from a boy between 2 and 10 years old in good health and CMV-seronegative. CDR3s include the opening cysteine and the closing phenylalanine or tryptophan. D genes are given only for firm matches. The listing skips clone size in some rows; elsewhere it reads once, few, many or a size class.

D: TRBD1; size: -; J: TRBJ1-5; V: TRBV14; CDR3: CASSPTGQGKGYRNQPQHF; DNA: TGTGCCAGCAGCCCGACAGGACAGGGTAAGGGGTATCGCAATCAGCCCCAGCATTTT
D: -; size: -; J: TRBJ1-1; V: TRBV11-1; CDR3: CASSFSPGYTEAFF; DNA: TGTGCCAGCAGCTTTTCCCCAGGGTACACTGAAGCTTTCTTT
D: TRBD2; size: few; J: TRBJ2-3; V: TRBV27; CDR3: CASSLFRTSGGTDTQYF; DNA: TGTGCCAGCAGTTTATTTCGGACTAGCGGGGGGACAGATACGCAGTATTTT
D: -; size: -; J: TRBJ1-2; V: TRBV6-5; CDR3: CASSSRGARGSYGYTF; DNA: TGTGCCAGCAGTTCTCGCGGGGCAAGGGGAAGCTATGGCTACACCTTC
D: TRBD2; size: -; J: TRBJ2-7; V: TRBV7-2; CDR3: CASSSSLGGGSYEQYF; DNA: TGTGCCAGCTCCTCCAGTCTCGGCGGGGGCTCCTACGAGCAGTACTTC
D: -; size: few; J: TRBJ2-2; V: TRBV19; CDR3: CASSIEWGPLNTGELFF; DNA: TGTGCCAGTAGTATTGAATGGGGGCCCTTGAACACCGGGGAGCTGTTTTTT
D: -; size: -; J: TRBJ1-1; V: TRBV7-9; CDR3: CSSSPYSFEAFF; DNA: TGTTCCAGCAGCCCATACAGCTTTGAAGCTTTCTTT
D: TRBD2; size: -; J: TRBJ2-1; V: TRBV7-3; CDR3: CASSPGTSGINEQFF; DNA: TGTGCCAGCAGCCCAGGGACTAGCGGCATTAATGAGCAGTTCTTC
D: TRBD1; size: -; J: TRBJ1-1; V: TRBV4-3; CDR3: CASSQDGRGRTEAFF; DNA: TGCGCCAGCAGCCAAGATGGCAGGGGGCGCACTGAAGCTTTCTTT
D: -; size: once; J: TRBJ2-1; V: TRBV2; CDR3: CANHRREHSYNEQFF; DNA: TGTGCCAACCACCGACGGGAGCACTCCTACAATGAGCAGTTCTTC
D: TRBD1; size: -; J: TRBJ1-2; V: TRBV5-1; CDR3: CASSSEGRGNYGYTF; DNA: TGCGCCAGCAGCTCAGAGGGCAGGGGGAACTATGGCTACACCTTC
D: TRBD2; size: few; J: TRBJ2-5; V: TRBV19; CDR3: CASSCGRRGETQYF; DNA: TGTGCCAGTAGTTGCGGGAGACGGGGAGAGACCCAGTACTTC
D: TRBD1; size: -; J: TRBJ1-1; V: TRBV10-3; CDR3: CAIRGTGTEAFF; DNA: TGTGCCATCAGGGGGACAGGGACTGAAGCTTTCTTT
D: -; size: -; J: TRBJ2-7; V: TRBV7-9; CDR3: CASSPVVNYEQYF; DNA: TGTGCCAGCAGCCCAGTCGTTAACTACGAGCAGTACTTC
D: -; size: -; J: TRBJ1-4; V: TRBV5-4; CDR3: CASSLGATTTNEKLFF; DNA: TGTGCCAGCAGCTTGGGAGCCACGACAACTAATGAAAAACTGTTTTTT
D: TRBD2; size: -; J: TRBJ2-1; V: TRBV27; CDR3: CASSLGTSGSFNEQFF; DNA: TGTGCCAGCAGTCTCGGGACTAGCGGGAGCTTCAATGAGCAGTTCTTC
D: -; size: -; J: TRBJ2-5; V: TRBV19; CDR3: CASSMPGRQETQYF; DNA: TGTGCCAGTAGTATGCCGGGGAGGCAAGAGACCCAGTACTTC
D: TRBD1; size: -; J: TRBJ2-7; V: TRBV5-6; CDR3: CASSLEQGAYEQYF; DNA: TGTGCCAGCAGCTTAGAACAGGGGGCCTACGAGCAGTACTTC
D: -; size: -; J: TRBJ2-7; V: TRBV6-5; CDR3: CASSERVSFSYEQYF; DNA: TGTGCCAGCAGCGAGAGGGTCAGTTTCTCCTACGAGCAGTACTTC
D: -; size: -; J: TRBJ1-3; V: TRBV30; CDR3: CAWSVTGSGNTIYF; DNA: TGTGCCTGGAGTGTAACAGGCTCTGGAAACACCATATATTTT
D: TRBD2; size: -; J: TRBJ2-3; V: TRBV5-1; CDR3: CASSERLAVARSTQYF; DNA: TGCGCCAGCAGTGAAAGACTAGCGGTAGCACGTTCTACGCAGTATTTT
D: -; size: -; J: TRBJ1-2; V: TRBV11-2; CDR3: CASSLPRYGYTF; DNA: TGTGCCAGCAGCTTACCGCGGTATGGCTACACCTTC
D: -; size: -; J: TRBJ1-5; V: TRBV19; CDR3: CASSQGFSNQPQHF; DNA: TGTGCCAGTAGCCAGGGTTTCAGCAATCAGCCCCAGCATTTT
D: -; size: -; J: TRBJ2-3; V: TRBV27; CDR3: CASSSFQEDTQYF; DNA: TGTGCCAGCAGCTCCTTCCAAGAGGATACGCAGTATTTT
D: -; size: -; J: TRBJ1-5; V: TRBV5-6; CDR3: CASSLMGRYQPQHF; DNA: TGTGCCAGCAGCTTGATGGGGAGGTATCAGCCCCAGCATTTT
D: TRBD2; size: -; J: TRBJ2-3; V: TRBV6-6; CDR3: CASSYWGLVGADTQYF; DNA: TGTGCCAGCAGTTACTGGGGACTAGTTGGGGCAGATACGCAGTATTTT
D: TRBD1; size: once; J: TRBJ1-1; V: TRBV7-2; CDR3: CASSPDREKAFF; DNA: TGTGCCAGCAGCCCGGACAGGGAGAAAGCTTTCTTT
D: TRBD2; size: few; J: TRBJ2-3; V: TRBV6-5; CDR3: CASSYSGGAYDTQYF; DNA: TGTGCCAGCAGTTACAGCGGGGGGGCCTATGATACGCAGTATTTT
D: -; size: -; J: TRBJ2-7; V: TRBV9; CDR3: CASSVGGTRGEQYF; DNA: TGTGCCAGCAGCGTCGGGGGTACCCGCGGCGAGCAGTACTTC
D: -; size: once; J: TRBJ1-3; V: TRBV18; CDR3: CASSPSGLGSGNTIYF; DNA: TGTGCCAGCTCACCGTCAGGGCTGGGCTCTGGAAACACCATATATTTT
D: -; size: -; J: TRBJ2-7; V: TRBV29-1; CDR3: CSVEGPYEQYF; DNA: TGCAGCGTTGAGGGGCCCTACGAGCAGTACTTC
D: -; size: -; J: TRBJ2-3; V: TRBV2; CDR3: CASSKGYTDTQYF; DNA: TGTGCCAGCAGTAAAGGTTACACAGATACGCAGTATTTT
D: -; size: -; J: TRBJ2-1; V: TRBV5-4; CDR3: CASSLWGGLHNEQFF; DNA: TGTGCCAGCAGCTTGTGGGGGGGGCTCCACAATGAGCAGTTCTTC
D: -; size: -; J: TRBJ2-1; V: TRBV18; CDR3: CASSPRGGSSYNEQFF; DNA: TGTGCCAGCTCACCAAGGGGCGGTAGCTCCTACAATGAGCAGTTCTTC
D: -; size: -; J: TRBJ1-1; V: TRBV4-3; CDR3: CASSPRLSGGGSTEAFF; DNA: TGCGCCAGCAGCCCACGCCTGAGCGGGGGCGGGAGCACTGAAGCTTTCTTT
D: TRBD2; size: -; J: TRBJ2-1; V: TRBV10-3; CDR3: CAISERIPDSGIYNEQFF; DNA: TGTGCCATCAGTGAGCGGATCCCGGATAGCGGGATCTACAATGAGCAGTTCTTC
D: TRBD1; size: -; J: TRBJ1-2; V: TRBV9; CDR3: CASSGPGTGITNGYGYTF; DNA: TGTGCCAGCAGCGGCCCCGGGACAGGGATAACTAATGGCTATGGCTACACCTTC
D: -; size: -; J: TRBJ1-1; V: TRBV2; CDR3: CASSDDTEAFF; DNA: TGTGCCAGCAGTGACGACACTGAAGCTTTCTTT
D: -; size: -; J: TRBJ1-4; V: TRBV10-3; CDR3: CAIVRVLGEKLFF; DNA: TGTGCCATCGTCCGGGTCCTTGGGGAAAAACTGTTTTTT
D: -; size: -; J: TRBJ1-5; V: TRBV7-9; CDR3: CASSSNGGSNQPQHF; DNA: TGTGCCAGCAGTTCAAACGGGGGAAGCAATCAGCCCCAGCATTTT
D: TRBD2; size: -; J: TRBJ2-5; V: TRBV7-8; CDR3: CASTSLAGQETQYF; DNA: TGTGCCAGCACCTCGCTAGCGGGCCAAGAGACCCAGTACTTC
D: TRBD1; size: -; J: TRBJ1-4; V: TRBV19; CDR3: CASSEQGDVEKLFF; DNA: TGTGCCAGTAGTGAACAGGGGGATGTGGAAAAACTGTTTTTT